Below are 29 T cell receptor beta chains sequenced from a single sample in a study of cytomegalovirus exposure and HLA in healthy donors. The table came from immunoSEQ multiplex PCR; TCRdb's copy has only in-frame clones and leaves some out. The sample has 90,000 or so clones, about 96% seen once; the top ten hold around 0.78%. The sequencing input was PBMCs. These receptors were taken from a man younger than 30 in good health and CMV-seronegative.

This rearrangement joins TRBV5-1 to TRBJ1-5; D remains unclear. The CDR3 is made up of 16 amino acids. Trimming removed 0 bases at V and 0 bases at J, with 10 bases between. Germline loops: CDR1 SGHRS, CDR2 YFSETQ. The CDR3 region has the DNA TGCGCCAGCAGCTTGGGGGCAGATTATAGCAATCAGCCCCAGCATTTT. Translated, it gives CASSLGADYSNQPQHF.

This sequence joins TRBV27 and TRBJ2-1, with D unclear. Germline V CDR1 and CDR2: MNHEY, SMNVEV (reference sequence). Trimming removed 0 bases from V and 3 bases from J, with 12 bases in between. The CDR3 covers 16 residues. The CDR3 sequence is CASSLSFGGVYNEQFF. As DNA, the CDR3 is TGTGCCAGCAGTTTATCCTTTGGCGGAGTCTACAATGAGCAGTTCTTC.

The chain recombines TRBV4-3 with TRBJ2-1; 9 nucleotides align to TRBD2. This CDR3 has 18 residues. Germline V gives CDR1 LGHNA, CDR2 YSLEER. The V gene end was trimmed by 0 bases and the J gene end by 2 bases; junction bases not matched to a gene: 8. The CDR3: CASSQDWASGATYNEQFF. CDR3 DNA sequence: TGCGCCAGCAGCCAAGATTGGGCTAGCGGGGCTACCTACAATGAGCAGTTCTTC.

The gene calls are TRBV9 and TRBJ2-2; no clear D gene. V was pared by 4 bases and J by 3 bases, with 4 bases between. In germline, CDR1 is SGDLS, CDR2 YYNGEE. The CDR3 is made up of 12 amino acids. CDR3 sequence reads: CASSLHTGELFF. In DNA, the CDR3 is TGTGCCAGCAGCCTCCACACCGGGGAGCTGTTTTTT. The whole variable domain, filled in from reference TRBV9 and TRBJ2-2, reads DSGVTQTPKHLITATGQRVTLRCSPRSGDLSVYWYQQSLDQGLQFLIQYYNGEERAKGNILERFSAQQFPDLHSELNLSSLELGDSALYFCASSLHTGELFFGEGSRLTVL.

V gene TRBV5-8 combines with J gene TRBJ2-1, with D tentatively TRBD2 (6 bases). V was cut by 4 bases and J by 9 bases, with 20 bases left in between. Germline V gene sequence: CDR1 SGHTS, CDR2 YDEGEE. CDR3 length: 15 residues. The CDR3 protein is CASSVGLRVAAEQFF. CDR3 sequence (DNA): TGTGCCAGCAGCGTGGGACTCCGGGTTGCTGCTGAGCAGTTCTTC.

This chain links TRBV7-6 with TRBJ2-7, with D hard to call. The CDR3 is 14 amino acids. V was trimmed by 1 base and J by 3 bases, leaving 10 bases between them. Germline-derived CDR1 and CDR2 are SGHVS and FNYEAQ. CDR3 amino acids: CASSLDPSGYEQYF. CDR3 nucleotide sequence: TGTGCCAGCAGCTTAGATCCATCGGGCTACGAGCAGTACTTC.

The chain links TRBV30 to TRBJ2-3; D not resolved. This CDR3 contains 15 residues. Looked up from germline, CDR1 is GTSNPN and CDR2 is SVGIG (reference sequence). Trimming pared 4 bases from V and 0 bases from J, leaving 14 bases between. The CDR3 is CAWTLGLTSTDTQYF. CDR3 DNA sequence: TGTGCCTGGACGCTCGGTCTGACTAGCACAGATACGCAGTATTTT.

The CDR3 region is CASSLDAGAFGGELFF. The CDR3, as DNA: TGTGCCAGCAGCTTAGACGCGGGAGCCTTTGGCGGGGAGCTGTTTTTT. This chain uses TRBV11-3 with TRBJ2-2; 7 nucleotides match TRBD2. After removal of 0 bases from V and 7 bases from J, the junction contained 8 bases not matched to a gene. This CDR3 is built from 16 residues. Germline V gene lookup returns CDR1 SGHNT and CDR2 YENEEA. Filled out from reference TRBV11-3 and TRBJ2-2, the complete variable domain reads EAGVVQSPRYKIIEKKQPVAFWCNPISGHNTLYWYLQNLGQGPELLIRYENEEAVDDSQLPKDRFSAERLKGVDSTLKIQPAELGDSAVYLCASSLDAGAFGGELFFGEGSRLTVL.

V is TRBV10-1 and J is TRBJ1-3; weak D call: TRBD1 (6 bases). Trimming cost V 0 bases and J 0 bases, with 18 bases left between them. This CDR3 region has 19 residues. CDR1 is WNHNN and CDR2 is SYGVQD in the germline V gene (reference sequence). CDR3 bases: TGCGCCAGCAGTGAGTCCCATATCGTTGACAGGCCCTCTGGAAACACCATATATTTT. This translates into CASSESHIVDRPSGNTIYF.

Only one count was recorded for this clone. The V call is TRBV19, the J call TRBJ2-7, with TRBD2 identical over 9 bases. After removal of 9 bases from V and 4 bases from J, the junction contained 10 bases not matched to a gene. The CDR3 covers 14 residues. Looked up from germline, CDR1 is LNHDA and CDR2 is SQIVND (reference sequence). This CDR3 is CASAQAGGPYEQYF. The CDR3 nucleotides are TGTGCCAGCGCCCAAGCGGGAGGCCCATACGAGCAGTACTTC.

The rearrangement joins TRBV7-9 to TRBJ2-3, with 11 bases that match TRBD2. The CDR3 length is 17 residues. In germline, CDR1 is SEHNR, CDR2 FQNEAQ (reference sequence). The trim removed 3 bases at V and 2 bases at J, leaving 7 bases unmatched. CDR3 DNA sequence: TGTGCCAGCAGCTTGGTAGCGGGAGGGCCCCACACAGATACGCAGTATTTT. It encodes CASSLVAGGPHTDTQYF.

The rearrangement uses TRBV13 and TRBJ1-1; D remains ambiguous. The germline V and J ends were trimmed by 2 bases and 6 bases, with 13 bases remaining between them. The CDR3 totals 14 residues. From germline, CDR1 is PRHDT and CDR2 FYEKMQ (reference sequence). The CDR3 nucleotides are TGTGCCAGCAGCTTACGGTCCACGAGCGCTGAAGCTTTCTTT. It specifies CASSLRSTSAEAFF.

V and J are TRBV13 and TRBJ2-4, with D possibly matching TRBD1 (6 bases). Per the germline V gene, CDR1 is PRHDT and CDR2 is FYEKMQ (reference sequence). This CDR3 is built from 16 residues. The ends were cut back, 0 bases at V and 2 bases at J, with 11 bases in the middle. The chain's CDR3 is CASSLGPGGSKNIQYF. Here the CDR3 DNA reads TGTGCCAGCAGCTTAGGTCCTGGGGGCTCCAAAAACATTCAGTACTTC.

The V gene is TRBV18, the J gene TRBJ2-7; TRBD1 aligns across 9 bases. This CDR3 has 15 residues. V lost 5 bases, J lost 2 bases, and 7 bases stayed unmatched. The germline V gene has CDR1 KGHSH and CDR2 LQKENI. The CDR3 DNA reads as TGTGCCAGCTCAGCCGGGACAGGGATAACCTACGAGCAGTACGTC. Its translation: CASSAGTGITYEQYV.

The V call is TRBV9, the J call TRBJ2-3; 10 bases are a match to TRBD2. The CDR3 has 16 amino acids. J was trimmed by 0 bases and V by 3 bases; bases with no gene match: 4. Germline CDR1 and CDR2: SGDLS and YYNGEE. In DNA form, the CDR3 reads TGTGCCAGCAGCGCCCTAGCGGGAGTTAGCACAGATACGCAGTATTTT. Amino acid sequence: CASSALAGVSTDTQYF.

This clone was detected only once. V and J are TRBV9 and TRBJ2-2, with D possibly TRBD1 on 6 matching bases. This CDR3 has 19 amino acids. Per the germline V gene, CDR1 is SGDLS and CDR2 is YYNGEE. Between the trimmed V and J ends, which lost 0 bases and 2 bases, there was a span of 20 bases. CDR3 protein: CASSVGLGDGTRNTGELFF. In DNA form, the CDR3 reads TGTGCCAGCAGCGTAGGATTAGGGGACGGGACAAGAAACACCGGGGAGCTGTTTTTT.

The chain uses TRBV6-6 and TRBJ2-7, with 9 bases identical to TRBD1. Unmatched junction bases numbered 10, after V lost 4 bases and J lost 6 bases. The CDR3 loop spans 15 amino acids. The germline CDR1 and CDR2 sequences are MNHNY and SVGAGI (reference sequence). The CDR3 reads CASSFGGQGTGEQYF. In DNA, the CDR3 is TGTGCCAGCAGTTTTGGAGGACAGGGGACTGGCGAGCAGTACTTC.

J is TRBJ1-5 and V is TRBV5-6; 8 bases match TRBD1. The germline V gene encodes CDR1 SGHDT and CDR2 YYEEEE. This CDR3 spans 13 amino acids. Unmatched junction bases numbered 4, after V lost 5 bases and J lost 6 bases. Here the CDR3 reads CASSQGAGQPQHF. CDR3 nucleotide sequence: TGTGCCAGCAGTCAGGGGGCGGGTCAGCCCCAGCATTTT.

This clone showed up just once. The chain recombines TRBV6-1 with TRBJ2-7; D is uncertain. The germline V and J ends were trimmed by 4 bases and 4 bases, with 8 bases remaining between them. The germline CDR1 and CDR2 sequences are MNHNS and SASEGT. There are 12 residues in the CDR3. CDR3 residues: CASSVSVYEQYF. The CDR3 region has the DNA TGTGCCAGCAGTGTTTCGGTGTACGAGCAGTACTTC.

This chain links TRBV23-1 with TRBJ2-3; possibly TRBD2 for D (6 bases). TRBV23-1 is an open reading frame whose function is uncertain. This CDR3 has 20 residues. V was pared by 4 bases and J by 1 base, with 27 bases between. The CDR3 sequence is CASSRASARRNCEGTDTQYF. As DNA, the CDR3 is TGCGCCAGCAGTCGGGCTAGCGCACGACGAAACTGTGAGGGCACAGATACGCAGTATTTT.

CDR3 nucleotides: TGTGCCAGCTCCCTCCCCGGGAATAATCAGCCCCAGCATTTT. Its translation is CASSLPGNNQPQHF. This chain uses TRBV18 with TRBJ1-5; no clear D. Germline CDR1 is KGHSH and CDR2 is LQKENI. The CDR3 has 14 amino acids. The V end was cut by 6 bases, the J end by 4 bases, with 13 bases between.

J is TRBJ2-5 and V is TRBV28; TRBD1 is a possible D gene (6 bases). Germline V lookup: CDR1 MDHEN, CDR2 SYDVKM. CDR3 length equals 16 residues. V lost 7 bases to trimming and J lost 5 bases, with 23 bases between them. The CDR3 here is CASNIQGSVREETQYF. CDR3 in DNA: TGTGCCAGCAACATCCAGGGGTCAGTTAGGGAGGAGACCCAGTACTTC. Supplemented by reference TRBV28 and TRBJ2-5, the full variable domain reads DVKVTQSSRYLVKRTGEKVFLECVQDMDHENMFWYRQDPGLGLRLIYFSYDVKMKEKGDIPEGYSVSREKKERFSLILESASTNQTSMYLCASNIQGSVREETQYFGPGTRLLVL.

The chain employs TRBV10-3 and TRBJ2-7, with D uncertain. The CDR3 length is 14 residues. Germline V lookup: CDR1 ENHRY, CDR2 SYGVKD. V was trimmed by 7 bases and J by 2 bases, leaving 15 bases between them. The chain's CDR3 is CAITPRQSTYEQYF. DNA for the CDR3: TGTGCCATCACCCCGCGGCAATCCACCTACGAGCAGTACTTC.

The chain couples TRBV29-1 to TRBJ2-6; TRBD1 matches 8 bases. The CDR3 loop spans 17 amino acids. Germline loops: CDR1 SQVTM, CDR2 ANQGSEA. The ends lost 3 bases at V and 0 bases at J; junction bases unmatched: 7. The CDR3 reads CSVEVRGRISGANVLTF. As DNA, the CDR3 is TGCAGCGTTGAGGTCAGGGGGCGAATCTCTGGGGCCAACGTCCTGACTTTC.

This chain connects TRBV4-2 to TRBJ1-1; maybe TRBD1 (5 bases). This CDR3 is built from 13 residues. V shed 4 bases and J shed 6 bases, with 12 bases lying between them. Germline CDR1 reads LGHNA; CDR2 reads YNFKEQ. CDR3 DNA sequence: TGTGCCAGCAGCCTGGCCGGGGGGGCTGAAGCTTTCTTT. It yields the protein CASSLAGGAEAFF.

The chain is built from TRBV7-2 and TRBJ2-5; TRBD1 aligns across 8 bases. The CDR3 has 14 residues. Per the germline V gene, CDR1 is SGHTA and CDR2 is FQGNSA. The junction had 3 bases not matched to a gene; V was cut back by 5 bases and J by 1 base. CDR3 nucleotide sequence: TGTGCCAGCAGCAAGGGACAGGTCCAAGAGACCCAGTACTTC. Encoded protein: CASSKGQVQETQYF.

The J gene is TRBJ2-1, the V gene TRBV11-2; a weak D match, TRBD1 (6 bases). This CDR3 spans 14 amino acids. Germline V gene sequence: CDR1 SGHAT, CDR2 FQNNGV. Trimming pared 5 bases from V and 3 bases from J, leaving 11 bases between. CDR3 region: CASSDEDSYNEQFF. The CDR3 bases are TGTGCCAGCAGCGATGAGGACAGCTACAATGAGCAGTTCTTC. Based on the CDR3 plus reference TRBV11-2 and TRBJ2-1, the full variable domain is EAGVAQSPRYKIIEKRQSVAFWCNPISGHATLYWYQQILGQGPKLLIQFQNNGVVDDSQLPKDRFSAERLKGVDSTLKIQPAKLEDSAVYLCASSDEDSYNEQFFGPGTRLTVL.

This clone has just a few counts. CDR3 sequence: CASSLAGGSWETQYF. DNA of the CDR3: TGTGCCAGCAGCTTAGCGGGAGGGTCGTGGGAGACCCAGTACTTC. The rearrangement joins TRBV7-8 to TRBJ2-5; 7 bases are a match to TRBD2. Trimming at V came to 0 bases and at J to 5 bases, leaving 6 bases not matched to a gene. CDR1 SGHVS and CDR2 FQNEAQ come from the germline V gene. This CDR3 has 15 residues.

The V gene is TRBV27, the J gene TRBJ1-1; no clear D gene. This CDR3 region has 13 residues. The germline V gene has CDR1 MNHEY and CDR2 SMNVEV (reference sequence). V dropped 3 bases and J dropped 6 bases, with 11 bases sitting between them. The CDR3 coding sequence is TGTGCCAGCAGTTTTGGAGGAGGTCCTGAAGCTTTCTTT. It is translated as CASSFGGGPEAFF.